This TCR beta chain was identified during a study of patients and donors after allogeneic stem cell transplantation. This clonotype has a handful of counts. TCRdb itself ran the RT-PCR reads through MiXCR, one entry per CDR3 protein. The data show about 4,200 distinct CDR3 sequences, approximately 15% seen once. The CDR3 runs to 14 residues. V was shortened by 0 bases and J by 0 bases, with 6 bases between the two germline ends. CDR1 and CDR2 from the germline V gene are LGHDT and YNNKEL (reference sequence). The sequenced material came from blood, either unsorted or a sorted T cell fraction (not recorded which). The TCR originated in a human donor who was either an allogeneic HSCT recipient or a stem cell or donor lymphocyte infusion donor (not recorded which). It is not recorded whose cells these are; they may come from a transplant donor. The V call is TRBV3-1, the J call TRBJ2-7; the D is unclear. This chain's CDR3 is CASSQDVNSYEQYF. The CDR3 nucleotides are TGTGCCAGCAGCCAAGACGTCAACTCCTACGAGCAGTACTTC.